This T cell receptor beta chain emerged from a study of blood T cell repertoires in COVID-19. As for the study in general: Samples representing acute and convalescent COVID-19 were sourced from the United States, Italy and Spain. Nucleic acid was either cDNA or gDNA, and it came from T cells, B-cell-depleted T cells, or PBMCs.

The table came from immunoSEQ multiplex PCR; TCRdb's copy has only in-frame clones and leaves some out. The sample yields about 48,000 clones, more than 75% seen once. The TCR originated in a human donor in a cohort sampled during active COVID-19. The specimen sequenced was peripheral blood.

CDR3 sequence (DNA): TGTGCCAGCTCACCGGGTACAGGGAAAGGCACCGGGGAGCTGTTTTTT. Translating it yields CASSPGTGKGTGELFF. The rearrangement uses TRBV18 and TRBJ2-2, with D possibly TRBD1 on 6 matching bases. CDR3 size: 16 residues. V was cut by 3 bases and J by 4 bases, with 15 bases left in between. Germline V gives CDR1 KGHSH, CDR2 LQKENI.